This T cell receptor (beta chain) was recovered during a study of blood T cells in healthy people across ages. A second PCR, run for roughly 7 to 11 cycles, used a sample-barcoded 5' primer plus a J-beta primer mix. One entry per CDR3 protein results from TCRdb running MiXCR on the 5' RACE reads. The sample lists about 1.1 million distinct CDR3 sequences, roughly two fifths occurring once. The length of the CDR3 is 16 residues. The ends lost 6 bases at V and 2 bases at J; junction bases unmatched: 12. Germline CDR1 and CDR2: MDHEN and SYDVKM. The chain combines TRBV28 with TRBJ1-2, with 7 bases fitting TRBD1. The sequenced sample was blood. This clonotype was obtained from a man younger than 35 in good health. CDR3 sequence: CASSSGGGQINYGYTF. CDR3 in DNA: TGTGCCAGCAGCTCGGGGGGGGGACAGATCAACTATGGCTACACCTTC.